This entry is about one T cell receptor beta chain. The germline V gene encodes CDR1 GTSNPN and CDR2 SVGIG (reference sequence). The V end lost 2 bases, the J end lost 5 bases, and 16 bases lay between the germline ends. CDR3 size: 15 residues. This record comes from a study of CD8 T cells in Susac syndrome. CD8+ and CD4+ blood T cells underwent TCR beta sequencing. The patients serving as multiple sclerosis controls were treatment-naive. They had stable or active relapsing-remitting disease and fulfilled revised McDonald criteria. Random hexamers were used to reverse transcribe an amount of 0.5 to 1 ug RNA. Amplification of TCR beta CDR3 by immunoSEQ multiplex PCR spanned 54 Vbeta and 13 Jbeta. Each CDR3 protein gets one entry after TCRdb re-called the immunoSEQ multiplex PCR reads with MiXCR. The sample consists of roughly 120,000 distinct CDR3 sequences, around 94% of them appearing once.

Sequenced sample: CD4+ T cells from PBMCs. This receptor was taken from a human donor with multiple sclerosis. This sequence joins TRBV30 and TRBJ1-5; D is unclear. This CDR3 is CAWSPGHTGDQPQHF. DNA for the CDR3: TGTGCCTGGAGTCCTGGCCACACCGGGGATCAGCCCCAGCATTTT.